One and the same sample provided the 4 T cell receptor beta chains below, sequenced in a study of cytotoxic CD8 clonotypes in ibrutinib-treated CLL (dated by TCRdb to the early 2020s). Libraries were prepared through the immunoSEQ multiplex PCR assay. This immuneACCESS table, as held by TCRdb, lists in-frame sequences with V and J called but not all clones. Of the missing ones, under half trace to an unresolved V gene in checked studies; the others have no known cause. This sample lists about 140,000 clones; approximately 80% were detected once. Around a quarter of the sample is in the top ten clones. This sample's time point label indicates: approximately twelve months on ibrutinib. The material was PBMCs, obtained after 12 months of ibrutinib treatment. The source of these receptors is a human donor with chronic lymphocytic leukemia.

The rearrangement uses TRBV25-1 and TRBJ1-1; TRBD1 is a possible D gene (5 bases). The V end was cut by 1 base, the J end by 4 bases, with 10 bases between. Germline CDR1 reads MGHDK; CDR2 reads SYGVNS. CDR3 size: 14 residues. This CDR3 reads CASSEWGVATEAFF. The CDR3 DNA reads TGTGCCAGCAGTGAATGGGGGGTGGCCACTGAAGCTTTCTTT.

The genes are TRBV4-2 and TRBJ1-1, with D unclear. V was clipped by 4 bases and J by 0 bases, with 6 bases between them. The CDR3 is made up of 13 amino acids. Germline V gene sequence: CDR1 LGHNA, CDR2 YNFKEQ. The CDR3 is CASSPTLNTEAFF. The CDR3 DNA is TGTGCCAGCAGCCCGACCTTGAACACTGAAGCTTTCTTT.

This rearrangement joins TRBV11-2 to TRBJ2-7; D is tentatively TRBD1 or TRBD2 (6 bases each). In germline, CDR1 is SGHAT, CDR2 FQNNGV. Trimming pared 8 bases from V and 2 bases from J, leaving 16 bases between. The CDR3 loop spans 14 amino acids. Written as DNA, the CDR3 is TGTGCCAGCCATCAGCAGGAGGGGGCCTACGAGCAGTACTTC. This codes for CASHQQEGAYEQYF.

As regards this clone: The sample carries other DNA sequences with the same CDR3. J is TRBJ1-2 and V is TRBV30; unclear D gene. Trimming pared 3 bases from V and 3 bases from J, leaving 8 bases between. Germline V gene lookup returns CDR1 GTSNPN and CDR2 SVGIG (reference sequence). The CDR3 length is 12 residues. The CDR3 nucleotides read TGTGCCTGGAGGGGGTTGGACTATGGCTACACCTTC. It specifies CAWRGLDYGYTF.